A selection of T cell receptor beta chains follows, all from one sample in a study of T cells after yellow fever vaccination. TCRdb reanalysed the 5' RACE reads using MiXCR and keeps one entry per CDR3 protein. The repertoire has under 250,000 distinct CDR3 sequences, less than 3.5% of them found once; the top ten carry 3.2%. Specimen: CD4+ T cells sorted from PBMCs, collected 10 days after the yellow fever booster vaccination. These receptors all stem from a man between 18 and 35 years old who received the YFV17D yellow fever vaccine. Each CDR3 is given with its conserved first and last residue. The D gene is left open where the match is weak. Part of the rows lack a size; the others show once, few, many or a class for expanded clones.

DNA: TGCAGTGCTAGGGGAACAGGGGGACCGAACACCGGGGAGCTGTTTTTT; CDR3: CSARGTGGPNTGELFF; size: many; D: TRBD1; J: TRBJ2-2; V: TRBV20-1
DNA: TGTGCCAGCAGTCGTCAGGGAACTGAGCAGTTCTTC; CDR3: CASSRQGTEQFF; size: .; D: .; J: TRBJ2-1; V: TRBV12-3/TRBV12-4
DNA: TGCAGTGCTAGGTTGGTCGGATACACCGGGGAGCTGTTTTTT; CDR3: CSARLVGYTGELFF; size: many; D: .; J: TRBJ2-2; V: TRBV20-1
DNA: TGCAGTGCTTTCAACCCCTTGGTCAGGGAGAGCACAGATACGCAGTATTTT; CDR3: CSAFNPLVRESTDTQYF; size: many; D: .; J: TRBJ2-3; V: TRBV20-1
DNA: TGTGCCAGCACCTTCCTTCACAGTGCCTACGAGCAGTACTTC; CDR3: CASTFLHSAYEQYF; size: many; D: .; J: TRBJ2-7; V: TRBV5-5
DNA: TGTGCCAGCAGCTTGGTCCGGGTGGAGGGCACTGAAGCTTTCTTT; CDR3: CASSLVRVEGTEAFF; size: many; D: .; J: TRBJ1-1; V: TRBV5-4
DNA: TGCGCCAGCAGGCGTATCGGGACCCGGGAAGGCTACACCTTC; CDR3: CASRRIGTREGYTF; size: few; D: .; J: TRBJ1-2; V: TRBV4-1
DNA: TGCAGCGTTGGGCACCCCTACGAGCAGTACTTC; CDR3: CSVGHPYEQYF; size: many; D: .; J: TRBJ2-7; V: TRBV29-1
DNA: TGTGCCAGTAGTCCATCAACAGGGTCGTCTTGGGAGCCCCAGCATTTT; CDR3: CASSPSTGSSWEPQHF; size: .; D: .; J: TRBJ1-5; V: TRBV19
DNA: TGTGCCAGCAGGCCCCGGACAGGGTCCGACGAGCAGTACTTC; CDR3: CASRPRTGSDEQYF; size: few; D: TRBD1; J: TRBJ2-7; V: TRBV4-2
DNA: TGTGCCAGCAGCCAGCGGGGGAGCTCCTATAATTCACCCCTCCACTTT; CDR3: CASSQRGSSYNSPLHF; size: .; D: .; J: TRBJ1-6; V: TRBV4-2
DNA: TGTGCCATGGCACGAAGGGAAAATCAGCCCCAGCATTTT; CDR3: CAMARRENQPQHF; size: .; D: .; J: TRBJ1-5; V: TRBV6-6
DNA: TGTGCCAGCAGTCCCACTAGCGGGGGGGCCGGCACAGATACGCAGTATTTT; CDR3: CASSPTSGGAGTDTQYF; size: many; D: TRBD2; J: TRBJ2-3; V: TRBV27